The subject of this entry is one T cell receptor (beta chain). The antigen is not known. These data belong to a study of T cell responses to AZD1222 COVID-19 vaccine. Broader study findings: Reportedly, nearly half of unique spike TCRs recognized epitopes outside B.1.351/B.1.1.7 mutations. Repertoires were collected only later (after the peak T cell response had occurred). Two AZD1222 doses significantly raised spike-specific TCR breadth and depth over controls.

Using immunoSEQ multiplex PCR, the repertoire was profiled, and TCRdb retains in-frame clones only, with some absent. Of approximately 82,000 clones listed, 80% to 95% are singletons. CDR1 and CDR2 from the germline V gene are SGHVS and FNYEAQ. Trimming took 5 bases from V and 0 from J; bases not matched to a gene: 4. This CDR3 is built from 15 residues. Second-dose groups at about 4 or about 12 weeks were pooled. The receptor was isolated from an adult who received the AZD1222 COVID-19 vaccine. The material was peripheral blood, obtained 28 days after the second AZD1222 dose. V and J are TRBV7-6 and TRBJ1-3; 7 bases are shared with TRBD1. In DNA form, the CDR3 reads TGTGCCAGCAGCACCGGGACAGTCTCTGGAAACACCATATATTTT. This encodes CASSTGTVSGNTIYF.